This TCR beta chain comes out of a study of molecular identifiers for immune sequencing clone quantification. Listed TCR primers, together with previously described methods, were used for the bulk TCR libraries. TCRdb reanalysed the PCR reads using MiXCR and keeps one entry per CDR3 protein. The sample shows 60,000 to 70,000 distinct CDR3 sequences, approximately 18% of them seen only once. The CDR3 runs 13 residues. Trimming pared 6 bases from V and 8 bases from J, leaving 16 bases between. Germline assignment: CDR1 SGHTA and CDR2 FQGNSA. At least ten counts were recorded for this clonotype. Sequenced input: naive CD8+ T cells from blood, with Jurkat cell RNA spiked in. Sample subset: FACS-sorted CD8+CD4-CCR7+CD45RA+ naive T cells. The chain carries TRBV7-2 and TRBJ2-5; no clear D. The receptor was derived from a human donor in good health. Some libraries in this study had Jurkat cell RNA spiked in. CDR3 loop: CASSLTPESTQYF. The DNA of the CDR3 is TGTGCCAGCAGTTTGACCCCGGAGAGTACCCAGTACTTC.